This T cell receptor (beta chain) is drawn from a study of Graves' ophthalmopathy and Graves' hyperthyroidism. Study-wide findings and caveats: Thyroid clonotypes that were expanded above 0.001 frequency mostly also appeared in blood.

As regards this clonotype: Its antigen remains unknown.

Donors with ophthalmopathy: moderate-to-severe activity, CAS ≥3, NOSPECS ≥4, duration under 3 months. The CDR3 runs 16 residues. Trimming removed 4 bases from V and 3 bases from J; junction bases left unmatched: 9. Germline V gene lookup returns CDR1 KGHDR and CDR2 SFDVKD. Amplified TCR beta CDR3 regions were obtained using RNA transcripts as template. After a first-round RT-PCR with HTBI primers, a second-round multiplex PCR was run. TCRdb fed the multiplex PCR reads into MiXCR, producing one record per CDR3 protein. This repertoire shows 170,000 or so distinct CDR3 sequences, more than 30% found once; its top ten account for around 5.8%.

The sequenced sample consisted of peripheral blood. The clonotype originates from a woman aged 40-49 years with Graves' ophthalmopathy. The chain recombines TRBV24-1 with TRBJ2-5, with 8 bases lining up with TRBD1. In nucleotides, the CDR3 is TGTGCCACCAGTGAGGCAGGGGGCTGGGGAGAAGAGACCCAGTACTTC. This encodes CATSEAGGWGEETQYF.